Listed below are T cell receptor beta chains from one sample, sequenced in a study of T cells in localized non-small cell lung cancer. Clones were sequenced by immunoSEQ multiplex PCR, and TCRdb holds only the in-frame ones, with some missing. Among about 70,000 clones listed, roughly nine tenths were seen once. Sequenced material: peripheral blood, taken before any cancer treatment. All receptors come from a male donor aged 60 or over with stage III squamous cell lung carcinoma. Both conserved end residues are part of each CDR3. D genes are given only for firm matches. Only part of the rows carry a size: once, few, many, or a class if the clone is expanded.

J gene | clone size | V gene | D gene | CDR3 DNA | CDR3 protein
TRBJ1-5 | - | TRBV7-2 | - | TGTGCCAGCAGCTTAGTACAGAATCAGCCCCAGCATTTT | CASSLVQNQPQHF
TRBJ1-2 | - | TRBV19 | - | TGTGCCAGTAGTATAGATCCACAAATCTATGGCTACACCTTC | CASSIDPQIYGYTF
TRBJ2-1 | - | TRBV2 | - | TGTGCCAGCAGTGTTAGCAGCTCCTACAATGAGCAGTTCTTC | CASSVSSSYNEQFF
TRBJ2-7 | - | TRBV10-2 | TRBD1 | TGCGCCAGCAGTGAGTCCTGGACAGGGAGCTCCTACGAGCAGTACTTC | CASSESWTGSSYEQYF
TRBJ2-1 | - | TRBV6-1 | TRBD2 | TGTGCCAGCAGGCTTAGCGGGGGCTCCTACAATGAGCAGTTCTTC | CASRLSGGSYNEQFF
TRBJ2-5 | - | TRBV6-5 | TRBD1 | TGTGCCAGCACCAAAGGGACAGGGGGTGCAGAGACCCAGTACTTC | CASTKGTGGAETQYF
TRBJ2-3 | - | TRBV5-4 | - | TGTGCCAGCAGCCTAAGTAGGGGGGCTGGCACAGATACGCAGTATTTT | CASSLSRGAGTDTQYF
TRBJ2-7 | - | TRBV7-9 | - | TGTGCCAGCAGCGGCCTCGGGGGTGGCGAGCAGTACTTC | CASSGLGGGEQYF
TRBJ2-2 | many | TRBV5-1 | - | TGCGCCAGCAGGCGACACCCCACGAACACCGGGGAGCTGTTTTTT | CASRRHPTNTGELFF
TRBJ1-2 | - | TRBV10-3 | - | TGTGCCATCAGGACAGGCTATGGCTACACCTTC | CAIRTGYGYTF
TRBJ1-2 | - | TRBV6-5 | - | TGTGCCAGCAACCCGGGGGCGGAACACTATGGCTACACCTTC | CASNPGAEHYGYTF
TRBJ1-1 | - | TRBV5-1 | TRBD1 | TGCGCCAGCAGCCCGGGACAGATGAACACTGAAGCTTTCTTT | CASSPGQMNTEAFF
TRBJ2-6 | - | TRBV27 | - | TGTGCCAGCAGGACAGCTGGGGCCAACGTCCTGACTTTC | CASRTAGANVLTF
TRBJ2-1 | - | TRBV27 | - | TGTGCCAGCAGCCATAGGACCCCCATCGTAGTCAATGAGCAGTTCTTC | CASSHRTPIVVNEQFF
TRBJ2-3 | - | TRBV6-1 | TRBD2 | TGTGCCAGCAGTGTTCGACTAGCGGTAGATACGCAGTATTTT | CASSVRLAVDTQYF
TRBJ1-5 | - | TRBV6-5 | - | TGTGCCAGCAGTTACTCAGAAGACGTCAGCCCCCAGCATTTT | CASSYSEDVSPQHF
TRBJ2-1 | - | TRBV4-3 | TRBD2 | TGCGCCAGCAGCTCACTAGCGGGGGCCTACAATGAGCAGTTCTTC | CASSSLAGAYNEQFF
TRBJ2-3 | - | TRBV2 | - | TGTGCCAGCAGTGTCCACACAGATACGCAGTATTTT | CASSVHTDTQYF
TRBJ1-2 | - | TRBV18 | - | TGTGCCAGCTCACCCACCCCAAGGGCAGTGGTCTATGGCTACACCTTC | CASSPTPRAVVYGYTF
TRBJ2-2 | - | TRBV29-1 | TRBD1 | TGCAGCGCTCTGAGGACAGGGAACACCGGGGAGCTGTTTTTT | CSALRTGNTGELFF
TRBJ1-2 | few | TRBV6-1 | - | TGTGCCAGCAGTGAAGCTAGGGTCGGCTACACCTTC | CASSEARVGYTF
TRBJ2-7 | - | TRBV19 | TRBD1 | TGTGCCAGTAGTAAAGGACAGGGTCCTATCGACGAGCAGTACTTC | CASSKGQGPIDEQYF
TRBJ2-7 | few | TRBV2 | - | TGTGCCAGCACCGAGCAGGGTCACTACGAGCAGTACTTC | CASTEQGHYEQYF
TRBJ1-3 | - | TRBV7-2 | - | TGTGCCAGCAGCTTATACAGGGACTCTGGAAACACCATATATTTT | CASSLYRDSGNTIYF
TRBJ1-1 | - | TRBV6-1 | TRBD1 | TGTGCCAGCAGTGAAGCGCCCCAGACAGGGGAAGCTTTCTTT | CASSEAPQTGEAFF
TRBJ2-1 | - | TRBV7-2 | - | TGTGCCAGCAGCTTGAATAAGGTTGAGCAGTTCTTC | CASSLNKVEQFF
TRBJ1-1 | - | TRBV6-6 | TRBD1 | TGTGCCAGCAGCCCCGACAGGGGGGGAACTGAAGCTTTCTTT | CASSPDRGGTEAFF
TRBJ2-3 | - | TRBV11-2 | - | TGTGCCAGCAGCCCATGGGGCGGGGGCGGTACAGATACGCAGTATTTT | CASSPWGGGGTDTQYF